This T cell receptor beta chain was captured by sequencing in a study of OX40 agonist ivuxolimab in advanced cancers. The wider study: The treatment was a fully human IgG2 OX40 agonist, ivuxolimab. Two patients with cutaneous melanoma and one with hepatocellular carcinoma, three in total, showed partial responses.

The CDR3 extends over 13 amino acids. V shed 1 base and J shed 4 bases, with 8 bases lying between them. Germline V lookup: CDR1 LNHDA, CDR2 SQIVND (reference sequence). Profiling relied on immunoSEQ multiplex PCR, and the TCRdb table lists in-frame clones only, not all of them. The sample has more than 20,000 clones, around 85% seen once. The V gene is TRBV19, the J gene TRBJ2-7; D unclear. Sequencing was performed on CD4+ or CD8+ T cells sorted from blood, taken in a trial of the OX40 agonist ivuxolimab. The TCR sequence derives from an adult with an advanced solid tumor such as melanoma, head and neck, liver or kidney cancer. This chain's CDR3 is CASSIGLGYEQYF. CDR3 nucleotides: TGTGCCAGTAGTATAGGTCTCGGGTACGAGCAGTACTTC.